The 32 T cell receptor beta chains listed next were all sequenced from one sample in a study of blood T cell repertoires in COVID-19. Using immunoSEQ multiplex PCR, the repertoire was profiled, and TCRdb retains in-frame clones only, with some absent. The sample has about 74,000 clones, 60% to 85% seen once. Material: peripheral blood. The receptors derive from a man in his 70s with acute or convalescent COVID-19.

The CDR3 here is CASSPGLAVTYEQYF. CDR3 DNA: TGTGCCAGCTCACCAGGACTAGCGGTAACCTACGAGCAGTACTTC. The chain couples TRBV18 to TRBJ2-7; 10 bases agree with TRBD2. Germline assignment: CDR1 KGHSH and CDR2 LQKENI. The junction had 3 bases not matched to a gene; V was cut back by 2 bases and J by 2 bases. The CDR3 is 15 residues long.

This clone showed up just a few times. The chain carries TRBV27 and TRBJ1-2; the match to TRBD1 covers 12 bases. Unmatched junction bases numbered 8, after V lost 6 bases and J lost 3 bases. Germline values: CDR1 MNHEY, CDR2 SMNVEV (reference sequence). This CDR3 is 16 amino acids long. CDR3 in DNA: TGTGCCAGCAGCCGGGACAGGGGGCAATACGACTATGGCTACACCTTC. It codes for CASSRDRGQYDYGYTF.

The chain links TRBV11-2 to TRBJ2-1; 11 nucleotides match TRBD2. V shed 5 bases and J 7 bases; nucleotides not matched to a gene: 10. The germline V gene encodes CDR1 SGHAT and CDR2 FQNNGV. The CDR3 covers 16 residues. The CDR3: CASSSSSGRPRNEQFF. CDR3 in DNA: TGTGCCAGCAGCAGTTCTAGCGGGAGGCCCCGGAATGAGCAGTTCTTC.

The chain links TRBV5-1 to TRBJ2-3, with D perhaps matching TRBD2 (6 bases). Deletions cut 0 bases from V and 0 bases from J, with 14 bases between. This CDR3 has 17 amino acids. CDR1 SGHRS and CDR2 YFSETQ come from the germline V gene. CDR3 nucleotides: TGCGCCAGCAGCTTGGGGGGAGGCGCGGCAAGCACAGATACGCAGTATTTT. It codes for CASSLGGGAASTDTQYF.

CDR3 sequence: CASSVGQGADSPLHF. The CDR3 nucleotides are TGTGCCAGCAGCGTCGGACAGGGGGCTGATTCACCCCTCCACTTT. The rearrangement links TRBV9 to TRBJ1-6; 11 bases map to TRBD1. CDR1 is SGDLS, CDR2 YYNGEE, per germline. The CDR3 contains 15 residues. J was trimmed by 8 bases and V by 2 bases; bases with no gene match: 3. The complete variable domain, with remaining parts taken from reference TRBV9 and TRBJ1-6, reads DSGVTQTPKHLITATGQRVTLRCSPRSGDLSVYWYQQSLDQGLQFLIQYYNGEERAKGNILERFSAQQFPDLHSELNLSSLELGDSALYFCASSVGQGADSPLHFGNGTRLTVT.

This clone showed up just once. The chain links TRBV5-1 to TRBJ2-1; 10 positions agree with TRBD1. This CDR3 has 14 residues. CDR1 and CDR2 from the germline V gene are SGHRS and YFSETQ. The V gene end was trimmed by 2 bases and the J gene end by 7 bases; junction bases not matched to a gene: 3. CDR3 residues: CASSFGTGENEQFF. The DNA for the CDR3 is TGCGCCAGCAGCTTCGGGACAGGGGAAAATGAGCAGTTCTTC.

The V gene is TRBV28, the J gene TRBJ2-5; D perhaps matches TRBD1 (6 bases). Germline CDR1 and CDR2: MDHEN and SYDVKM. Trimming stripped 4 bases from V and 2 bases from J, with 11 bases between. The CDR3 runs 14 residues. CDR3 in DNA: TGTGCCAGCAGTTCTGGACAGATACAAGAGACCCAGTACTTC. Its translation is CASSSGQIQETQYF.

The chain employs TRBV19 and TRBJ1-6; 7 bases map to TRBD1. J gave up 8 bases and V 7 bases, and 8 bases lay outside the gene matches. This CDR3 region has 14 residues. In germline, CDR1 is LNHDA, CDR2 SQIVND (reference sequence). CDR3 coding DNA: TGTGCCAGTAAGGAACAGGGGAGTCATTCACCCCTCCACTTT. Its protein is CASKEQGSHSPLHF.

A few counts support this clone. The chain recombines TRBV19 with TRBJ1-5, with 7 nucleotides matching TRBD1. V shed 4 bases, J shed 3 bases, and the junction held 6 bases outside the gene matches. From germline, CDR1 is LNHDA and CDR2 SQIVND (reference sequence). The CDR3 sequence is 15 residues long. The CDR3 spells CASSKEGATNQPQHF. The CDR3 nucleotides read TGTGCCAGTAGTAAGGAGGGGGCCACCAATCAGCCCCAGCATTTT.

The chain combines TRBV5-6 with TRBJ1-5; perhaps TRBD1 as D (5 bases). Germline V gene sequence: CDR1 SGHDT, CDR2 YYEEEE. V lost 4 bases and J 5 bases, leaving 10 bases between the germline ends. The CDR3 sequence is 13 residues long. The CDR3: CASSQGRDQPQHF. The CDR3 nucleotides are TGTGCCAGCAGCCAGGGTCGGGATCAGCCCCAGCATTTT. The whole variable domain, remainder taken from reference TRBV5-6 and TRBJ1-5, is DAGVTQSPTHLIKTRGQQVTLRCSPKSGHDTVSWYQQALGQGPQFIFQYYEEEERQRGNFPDRFSGHQFPNYSSELNVNALLLGDSALYLCASSQGRDQPQHFGDGTRLSIL.

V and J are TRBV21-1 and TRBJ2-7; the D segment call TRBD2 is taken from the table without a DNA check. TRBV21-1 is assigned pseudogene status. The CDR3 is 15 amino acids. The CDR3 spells CASSKGREALYEQYF. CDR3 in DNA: TGTGCCAGCAGCAAAGGGAGGGAGGCTCTCTACGAGCAGTACTTC.

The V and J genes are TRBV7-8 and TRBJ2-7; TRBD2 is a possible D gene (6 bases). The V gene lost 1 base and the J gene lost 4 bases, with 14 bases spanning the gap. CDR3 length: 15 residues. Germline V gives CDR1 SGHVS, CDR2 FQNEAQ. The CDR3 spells CASSLDLAGTYEQYF. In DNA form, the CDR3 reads TGTGCCAGCAGCTTAGATCTGGCGGGAACGTACGAGCAGTACTTC.

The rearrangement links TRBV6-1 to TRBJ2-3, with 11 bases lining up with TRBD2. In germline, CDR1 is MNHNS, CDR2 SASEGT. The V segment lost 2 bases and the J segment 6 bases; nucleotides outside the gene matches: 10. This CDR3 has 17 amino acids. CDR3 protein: CASSELSIAGGVDTQYF. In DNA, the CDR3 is TGTGCCAGCAGTGAACTCTCGATAGCGGGAGGGGTGGATACGCAGTATTTT.

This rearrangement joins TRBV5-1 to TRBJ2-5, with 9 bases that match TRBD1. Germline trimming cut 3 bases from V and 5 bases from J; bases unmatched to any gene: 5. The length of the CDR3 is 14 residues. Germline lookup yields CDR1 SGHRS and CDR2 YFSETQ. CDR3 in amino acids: CASSSGQGLETQYF. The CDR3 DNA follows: TGCGCCAGCAGCTCGGGACAGGGTTTGGAGACCCAGTACTTC.

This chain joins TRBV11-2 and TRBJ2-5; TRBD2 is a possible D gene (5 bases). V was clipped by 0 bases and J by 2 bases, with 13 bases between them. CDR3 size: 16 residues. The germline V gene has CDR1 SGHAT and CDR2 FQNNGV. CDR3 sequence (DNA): TGTGCCAGCAGCTTAGATCGGGGAACAATGCAAGAGACCCAGTACTTC. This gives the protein CASSLDRGTMQETQYF.

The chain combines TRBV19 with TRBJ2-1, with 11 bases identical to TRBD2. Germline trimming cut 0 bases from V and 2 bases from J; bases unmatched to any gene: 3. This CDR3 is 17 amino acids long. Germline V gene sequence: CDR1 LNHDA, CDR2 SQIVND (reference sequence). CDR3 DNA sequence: TGTGCCAGTAGTATAGATCTAGCGGGAGGACCCTACAATGAGCAGTTCTTC. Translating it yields CASSIDLAGGPYNEQFF.

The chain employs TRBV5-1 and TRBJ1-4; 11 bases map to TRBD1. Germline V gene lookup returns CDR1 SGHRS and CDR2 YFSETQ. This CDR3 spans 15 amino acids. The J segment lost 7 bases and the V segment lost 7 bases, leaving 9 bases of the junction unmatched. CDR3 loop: CASSVAGQGGEKLFF. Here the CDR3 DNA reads TGCGCCAGCTCGGTCGCGGGACAGGGGGGTGAAAAACTGTTTTTT.

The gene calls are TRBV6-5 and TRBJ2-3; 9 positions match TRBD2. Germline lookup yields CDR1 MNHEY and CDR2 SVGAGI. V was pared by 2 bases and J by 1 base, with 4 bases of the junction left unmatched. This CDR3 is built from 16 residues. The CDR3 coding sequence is TGTGCCAGCAGTTACCAGACTAGCGGAGGCACAGATACGCAGTATTTT. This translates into CASSYQTSGGTDTQYF.

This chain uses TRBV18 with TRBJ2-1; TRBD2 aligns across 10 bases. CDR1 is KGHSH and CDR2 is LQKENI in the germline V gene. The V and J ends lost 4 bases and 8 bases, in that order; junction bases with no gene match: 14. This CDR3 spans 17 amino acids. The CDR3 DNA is TGTGCCAGCTCACTTATGGTGAGCGGGAGGGCCCTCCATGAGCAGTTCTTC. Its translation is CASSLMVSGRALHEQFF.

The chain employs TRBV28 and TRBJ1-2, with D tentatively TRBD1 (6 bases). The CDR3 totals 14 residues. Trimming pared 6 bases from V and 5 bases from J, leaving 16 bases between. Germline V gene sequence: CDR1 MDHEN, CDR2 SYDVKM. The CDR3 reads CASSSGAARYGYTF. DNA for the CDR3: TGTGCCAGCAGCTCAGGGGCCGCCCGGTATGGCTACACCTTC.

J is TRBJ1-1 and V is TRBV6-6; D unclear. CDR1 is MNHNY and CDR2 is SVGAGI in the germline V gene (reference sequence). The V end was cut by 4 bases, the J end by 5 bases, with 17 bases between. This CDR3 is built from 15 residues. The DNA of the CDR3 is TGTGCCAGCAGTTTCGACCCGACGCGGGGAACTGAAGCTTTCTTT. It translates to CASSFDPTRGTEAFF.

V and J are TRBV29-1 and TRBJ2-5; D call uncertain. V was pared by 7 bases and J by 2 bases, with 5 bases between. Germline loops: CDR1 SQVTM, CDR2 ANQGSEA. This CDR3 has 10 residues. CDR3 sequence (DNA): TGCAGCGCGACTCAAGAGACCCAGTACTTC. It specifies CSATQETQYF.

The CDR3 spells CASSLGLAASYEQYF. The CDR3 DNA is TGTGCCAGCAGCTTGGGACTAGCAGCCTCCTACGAGCAGTACTTC. The rearrangement joins TRBV5-4 to TRBJ2-7; the match to TRBD2 covers 7 bases. The CDR3 consists of 15 residues. Trimming removed 0 bases from V and 0 bases from J; junction bases left unmatched: 3. Germline-derived CDR1 and CDR2 are SGHNT and YYREEE (reference sequence). Using reference TRBV5-4 and TRBJ2-7 for the parts outside the CDR3, the full variable domain is ETGVTQSPTHLIKTRGQQVTLRCSSQSGHNTVSWYQQALGQGPQFIFQYYREEENGRGNFPPRFSGLQFPNYSSELNVNALELDDSALYLCASSLGLAASYEQYFGPGTRLTVT.

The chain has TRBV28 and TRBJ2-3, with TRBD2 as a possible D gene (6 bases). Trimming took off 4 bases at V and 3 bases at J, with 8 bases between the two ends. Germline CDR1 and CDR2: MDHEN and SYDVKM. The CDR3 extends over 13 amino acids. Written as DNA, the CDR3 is TGTGCCAGCAGTTGGAGCGGGACAGATACGCAGTATTTT. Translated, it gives CASSWSGTDTQYF.

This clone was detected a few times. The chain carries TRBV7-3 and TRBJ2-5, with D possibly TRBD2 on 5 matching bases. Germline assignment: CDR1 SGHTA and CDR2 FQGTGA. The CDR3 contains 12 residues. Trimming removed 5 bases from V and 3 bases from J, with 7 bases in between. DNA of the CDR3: TGTGCCAGCAGCGAGGGAAAAGAGACCCAGTACTTC. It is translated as CASSEGKETQYF.

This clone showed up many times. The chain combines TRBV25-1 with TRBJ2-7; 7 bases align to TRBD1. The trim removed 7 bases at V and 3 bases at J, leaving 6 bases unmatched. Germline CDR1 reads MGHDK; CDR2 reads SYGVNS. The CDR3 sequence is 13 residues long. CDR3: CASNSGGRYEQYF. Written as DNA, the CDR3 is TGTGCCAGCAACTCAGGGGGACGCTACGAGCAGTACTTC.

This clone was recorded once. CDR3 bases: TGTGCCAGCAGTTTCCAAAAACCTCGGGGCACTGAAGCTTTCTTT. Encoded protein: CASSFQKPRGTEAFF. The genes are TRBV28 and TRBJ1-1; D gene uncertain. The germline CDR1 and CDR2 sequences are MDHEN and SYDVKM. This CDR3 contains 15 residues. The germline V and J ends were trimmed by 3 bases and 4 bases, with 15 bases remaining between them.

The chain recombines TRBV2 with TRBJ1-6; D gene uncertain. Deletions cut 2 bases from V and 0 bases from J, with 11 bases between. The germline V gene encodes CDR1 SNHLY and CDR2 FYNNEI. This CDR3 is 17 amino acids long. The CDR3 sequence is CASSEQDISSYNSPLHF. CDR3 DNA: TGTGCCAGCAGTGAACAAGACATCAGCTCCTATAATTCACCCCTCCACTTT.

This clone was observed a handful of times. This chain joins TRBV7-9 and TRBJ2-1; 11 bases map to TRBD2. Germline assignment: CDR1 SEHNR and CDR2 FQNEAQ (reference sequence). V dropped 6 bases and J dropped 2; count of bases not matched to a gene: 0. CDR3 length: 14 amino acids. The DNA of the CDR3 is TGTGCCAGCAGGGGACTAGCGGCCTACAATGAGCAGTTCTTC. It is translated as CASRGLAAYNEQFF.

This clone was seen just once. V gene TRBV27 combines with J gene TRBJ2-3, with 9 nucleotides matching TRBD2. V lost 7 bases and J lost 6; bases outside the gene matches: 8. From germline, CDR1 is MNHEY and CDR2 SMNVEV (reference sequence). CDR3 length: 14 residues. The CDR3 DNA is TGTGCCAGCAAGCCGGGACTAGCAGCGGATACGCAGTATTTT. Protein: CASKPGLAADTQYF.

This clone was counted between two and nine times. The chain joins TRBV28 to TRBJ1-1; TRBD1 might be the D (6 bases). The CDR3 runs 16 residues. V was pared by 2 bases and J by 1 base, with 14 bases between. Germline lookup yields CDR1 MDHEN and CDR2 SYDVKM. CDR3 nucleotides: TGTGCCAGCAGTTTAGGGAGTTGGGGGCCGAACACTGAAGCTTTCTTT. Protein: CASSLGSWGPNTEAFF.

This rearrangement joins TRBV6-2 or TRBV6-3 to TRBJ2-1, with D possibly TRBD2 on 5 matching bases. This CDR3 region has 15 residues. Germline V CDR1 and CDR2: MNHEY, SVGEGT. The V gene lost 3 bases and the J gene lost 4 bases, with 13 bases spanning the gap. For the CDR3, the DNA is TGTGCCAGCAGTTATATGGGAGTTGGTTACAATGAGCAGTTCTTC. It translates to CASSYMGVGYNEQFF.